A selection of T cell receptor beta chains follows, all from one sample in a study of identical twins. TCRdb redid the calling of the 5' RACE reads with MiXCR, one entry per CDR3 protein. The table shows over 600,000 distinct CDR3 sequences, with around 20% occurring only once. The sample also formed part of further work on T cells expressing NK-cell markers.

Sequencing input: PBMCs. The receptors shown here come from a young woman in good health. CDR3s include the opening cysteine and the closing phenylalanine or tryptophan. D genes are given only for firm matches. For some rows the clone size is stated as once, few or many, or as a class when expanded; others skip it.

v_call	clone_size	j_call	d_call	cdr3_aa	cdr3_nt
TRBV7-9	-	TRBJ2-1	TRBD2	CASSFAGGPGDEQFF	TGTGCCAGCAGCTTCGCGGGAGGGCCAGGTGATGAGCAGTTCTTC
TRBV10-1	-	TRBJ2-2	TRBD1	CASSEDRGNTGELFF	TGCGCCAGCAGTGAAGACAGGGGAAACACCGGGGAGCTGTTTTTT
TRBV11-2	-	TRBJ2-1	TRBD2	CASSLEGARGSGRWGNEQFF	TGTGCCAGCAGCTTAGAAGGGGCCCGAGGTAGCGGGAGATGGGGTAATGAGCAGTTCTTC
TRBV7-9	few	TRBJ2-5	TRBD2	CASSLTSGETQYF	TGTGCCAGCAGCCTTACTAGCGGCGAGACCCAGTACTTC
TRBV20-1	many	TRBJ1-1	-	CSARRQVRDTEAFF	TGCAGTGCGCGAAGACAGGTCCGGGACACTGAAGCTTTCTTT
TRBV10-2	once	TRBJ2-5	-	CASRAFPGTQETQYF	TGCGCCAGCAGAGCGTTTCCGGGAACGCAAGAGACCCAGTACTTC
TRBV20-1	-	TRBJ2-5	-	CSASRWETQYF	TGCAGTGCTAGTAGATGGGAGACCCAGTACTTC
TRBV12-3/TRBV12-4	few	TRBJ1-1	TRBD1	CASSLAQGVGAFF	TGTGCCAGCAGCTTGGCACAGGGGGTTGGAGCTTTCTTT
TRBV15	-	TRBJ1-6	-	CATSIDRSHNSPLHF	TGTGCCACCAGCATCGACAGGAGTCATAATTCACCCCTCCACTTT
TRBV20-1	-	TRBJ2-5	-	CSARDGVNQETQYF	TGCAGTGCTAGAGACGGAGTAAACCAAGAGACCCAGTACTTC
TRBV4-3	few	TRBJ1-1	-	CASSQASNTEAFF	TGCGCCAGCAGCCAAGCCTCGAACACTGAAGCTTTCTTT
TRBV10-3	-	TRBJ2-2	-	CAIKGGPQGVQTGELFF	TGTGCCATCAAAGGGGGTCCCCAGGGAGTTCAAACCGGGGAGCTGTTTTTT
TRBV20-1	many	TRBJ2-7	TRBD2	CSASGLAGGDEQYF	TGCAGTGCTAGTGGGCTAGCGGGAGGGGATGAGCAGTACTTC
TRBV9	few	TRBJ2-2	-	CASSVDVSGELFF	TGTGCCAGCAGCGTAGATGTGTCCGGGGAGCTGTTTTTT
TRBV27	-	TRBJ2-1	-	CASSFRRGDEQFF	TGTGCCAGCAGTTTTAGGAGGGGAGATGAGCAGTTCTTC
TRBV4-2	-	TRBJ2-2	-	CASSPRVRGIYTGELFF	TGTGCCAGCAGCCCAAGGGTGAGGGGGATTTACACCGGGGAGCTGTTTTTT
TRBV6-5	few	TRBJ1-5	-	CASSYSPYNQPQHF	TGTGCCAGCAGTTACTCGCCGTACAATCAGCCCCAGCATTTT
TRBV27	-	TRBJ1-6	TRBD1	CASSRAGGGNSPLHF	TGTGCCAGCAGCCGTGCAGGGGGCGGGAATTCACCCCTCCACTTT
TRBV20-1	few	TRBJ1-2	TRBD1	CSAQTGADYGYTF	TGCAGTGCTCAGACAGGGGCGGACTATGGCTACACCTTC
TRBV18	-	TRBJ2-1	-	CASSPIQSSSSYNEQFF	TGTGCCAGCTCACCTATACAGAGCTCAAGCTCCTACAATGAGCAGTTCTTC
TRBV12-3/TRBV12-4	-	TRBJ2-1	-	CASSRGGQVEGNEQFF	TGTGCCAGCAGCCGAGGAGGACAGGTGGAGGGCAATGAGCAGTTCTTC
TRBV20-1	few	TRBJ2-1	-	CSVQPNEQFF	TGCAGTGTTCAACCCAATGAGCAGTTCTTC
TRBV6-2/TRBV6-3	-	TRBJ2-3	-	CASSYSPGEAGTDTQYF	TGTGCCAGCAGTTACTCCCCGGGGGAAGCGGGCACAGATACGCAGTATTTT
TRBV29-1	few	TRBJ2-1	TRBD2	CSVTRLAGGNEQFF	TGCAGCGTGACGCGACTAGCGGGAGGCAATGAGCAGTTCTTC
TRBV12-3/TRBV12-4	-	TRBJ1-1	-	CASSLLATGLVFF	TGTGCCAGCAGTCTCCTCGCCACAGGGTTAGTTTTCTTT
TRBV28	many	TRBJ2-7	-	CASSFCLYCTEQYF	TGTGCCAGCAGTTTTTGTCTTTATTGCACCGAGCAGTACTTC
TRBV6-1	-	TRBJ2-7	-	CASNGNSYEQYF	TGTGCCAGCAATGGGAACTCCTACGAGCAGTACTTC
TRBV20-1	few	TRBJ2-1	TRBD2	CSASGLAGVGNEQFF	TGCAGTGCTAGCGGGCTAGCGGGAGTTGGCAATGAGCAGTTCTTC
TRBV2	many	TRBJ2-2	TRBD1	CASLTPGQGTGELFF	TGTGCCAGCTTGACCCCGGGACAGGGCACCGGGGAGCTGTTTTTT
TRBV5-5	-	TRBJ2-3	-	CASSLSEGADTQYF	TGTGCCAGCAGCTTGTCGGAGGGTGCAGATACGCAGTATTTT
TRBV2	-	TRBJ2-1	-	CASSQSGNRFF	TGTGCCAGCAGCCAGTCGGGGAACAGGTTCTTC
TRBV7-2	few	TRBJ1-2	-	CASSLDTGSNGYTF	TGTGCCAGCAGCTTAGATACAGGGAGTAATGGCTACACCTTC
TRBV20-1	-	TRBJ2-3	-	CSAVRSGDTQYF	TGCAGTGCTGTACGATCCGGGGATACGCAGTATTTT
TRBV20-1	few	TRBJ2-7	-	CSATLWAHEQYF	TGCAGTGCGACGCTGTGGGCACACGAGCAGTACTTC
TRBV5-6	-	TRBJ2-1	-	CASSPLDRASYNEQFF	TGTGCCAGCAGCCCCCTGGACAGAGCTTCCTACAATGAGCAGTTCTTC
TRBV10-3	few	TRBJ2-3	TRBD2	CAILAGATDTQYF	TGTGCCATTCTAGCGGGGGCCACAGATACGCAGTATTTT
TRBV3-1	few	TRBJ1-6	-	CASSQVVGGNSPLHF	TGTGCCAGCAGCCAAGTTGTCGGGGGAAATTCACCCCTCCACTTT
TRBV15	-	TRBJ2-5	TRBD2	CATSRRGRLADLGTQYF	TGTGCCACCAGCAGGCGGGGACGACTAGCGGACCTGGGGACCCAGTACTTC
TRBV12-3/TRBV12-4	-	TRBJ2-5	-	CASRWDLQETQYF	TGTGCCAGCAGGTGGGACTTGCAAGAGACCCAGTACTTC
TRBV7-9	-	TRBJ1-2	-	CASSLDGGTSYGYTF	TGTGCCAGCAGCTTAGACGGAGGAACGTCCTATGGCTACACCTTC
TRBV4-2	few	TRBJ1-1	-	CASSQAQVGSAEAFF	TGTGCCAGCAGCCAAGCTCAGGTTGGTAGCGCTGAAGCTTTCTTT
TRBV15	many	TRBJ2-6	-	CATSRGRDSGANVLTF	TGTGCCACCAGCAGAGGACGGGACTCTGGGGCCAACGTCCTGACTTTC
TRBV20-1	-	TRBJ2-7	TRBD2	CSATGTSVGLSYEQYF	TGCAGTGCTACGGGGACTAGCGTAGGACTTTCCTACGAGCAGTACTTC
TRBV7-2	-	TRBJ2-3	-	CASSLGAESTDTQYF	TGTGCCAGCAGCTTAGGGGCAGAAAGCACAGATACGCAGTATTTT
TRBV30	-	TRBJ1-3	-	CAWSVEGSPGNTIYF	TGTGCCTGGAGTGTAGAGGGGTCCCCTGGAAACACCATATATTTT
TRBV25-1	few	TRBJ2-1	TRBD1	CASARTGYSNEQFF	TGTGCCTCCGCGCGGACAGGGTATAGCAATGAGCAGTTCTTC
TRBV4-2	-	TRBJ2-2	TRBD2	CASSQERGGTGELFF	TGTGCCAGCAGCCAAGAGCGGGGGGGCACCGGGGAGCTGTTTTTT
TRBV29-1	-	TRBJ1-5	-	CSVVDQFSNQPQHF	TGCAGCGTTGTAGACCAATTTAGCAATCAGCCCCAGCATTTT
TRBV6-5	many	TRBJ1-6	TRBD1	CASSYSQGARDSPLHF	TGTGCCAGCAGTTACTCGCAGGGGGCGCGAGATTCACCCCTCCACTTT
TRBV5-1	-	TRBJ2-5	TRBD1	CASTLTGAPQETQYF	TGCGCCAGCACCCTTACAGGGGCACCACAAGAGACCCAGTACTTC
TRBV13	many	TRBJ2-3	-	CASSSPKATDTQYF	TGTGCCAGCAGCTCGCCGAAAGCCACAGATACGCAGTATTTT
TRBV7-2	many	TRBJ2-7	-	CASSNRASYEQYF	TGTGCCAGCAGCAACAGGGCCTCCTACGAGCAGTACTTC
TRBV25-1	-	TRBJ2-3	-	CASSESFGDTQYF	TGTGCCAGCAGTGAATCGTTCGGAGATACGCAGTATTTT
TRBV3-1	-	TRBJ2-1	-	CASSRRERRNEQFF	TGTGCCAGCAGTCGGAGGGAGAGACGGAATGAGCAGTTCTTC
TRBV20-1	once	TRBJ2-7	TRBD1	CSADRGVEQYF	TGCAGTGCTGACAGGGGGGTCGAGCAGTACTTC